These 32 T cell receptor beta chains originate from one sample sequenced in a study of CD8 T cells in ankylosing spondylitis. TCRdb fed the 5' RACE reads into MiXCR, producing one record per CDR3 protein. The sample includes 40,000 or so distinct CDR3 sequences, over 9% of them seen just once. What was sequenced was blood, either unsorted or a sorted T cell fraction (not recorded which). The receptors stem from a male donor with ankylosing spondylitis or in good health (not recorded which).

The chain combines TRBV10-3 with TRBJ2-3; TRBD2 is a possible D gene (5 bases). With 0 bases removed from V and 0 bases from J, the gap between germline ends came to 10 bases. Per germline, CDR1 ENHRY and CDR2 SYGVKD. The CDR3 extends over 16 amino acids. DNA for the CDR3: TGTGCCATCAGTGAGTCCGGCGGGCCTAGCACAGATACGCAGTATTTT. Amino acid sequence: CAISESGGPSTDTQYF.

This clonotype was found many times. This chain links TRBV5-1 with TRBJ2-1; 10 nucleotides agree with TRBD1. Per germline, CDR1 SGHRS and CDR2 YFSETQ. The V gene end was trimmed by 6 bases and the J gene end by 8 bases; junction bases not matched to a gene: 8. The CDR3 spans 14 residues. The CDR3 region is CASTRDRGGDEQFF. In DNA form, the CDR3 reads TGCGCCAGCACCCGGGACAGGGGAGGTGATGAGCAGTTCTTC.

Many counts were recorded for this clonotype. The rearrangement joins TRBV12-3 or TRBV12-4 to TRBJ2-7, with TRBD2 as a possible D gene (6 bases). This CDR3 comprises 12 residues. V was pared by 5 bases and J by 3 bases, with 8 bases between. In DNA form, the CDR3 reads TGTGCCAGCAGTCCGGGGGTCTACGAGCAGTACTTC. Protein product: CASSPGVYEQYF.

This chain connects TRBV18 to TRBJ2-5, with 9 bases aligning to TRBD1. Germline CDR1 reads KGHSH; CDR2 reads LQKENI. The trim removed 4 bases at V and 2 bases at J, leaving 5 bases unmatched. CDR3 length equals 15 residues. CDR3 nucleotides: TGTGCCAGCTCACGTAACAGGGGGCGGCAAGAGACCCAGTACTTC. Its protein product is CASSRNRGRQETQYF.

The chain joins TRBV27 to TRBJ2-7, with 9 bases matching TRBD1. Germline V gene lookup returns CDR1 MNHEY and CDR2 SMNVEV (reference sequence). V lost 4 bases to trimming and J lost 4 bases; unmatched junction nucleotides: 8. CDR3 length: 15 residues. The CDR3 is CASSSPGQGLYEQYF. CDR3 in DNA: TGTGCCAGCAGTTCCCCGGGACAGGGTTTATACGAGCAGTACTTC.

The sample holds many counts of this clonotype. The chain uses TRBV20-1 and TRBJ2-2; the D is unclear. V lost 0 bases, J lost 1 base, and 9 bases lay in between. The germline V gene has CDR1 DFQATT and CDR2 SNEGSKA (reference sequence). This CDR3 has 15 residues. The CDR3 here is CSARDRIRNTGELFF. CDR3 coding DNA: TGCAGTGCTAGAGATCGTATCCGGAACACCGGGGAGCTGTTTTTT.

Ten or more counts support this clonotype. The J gene is TRBJ2-7, the V gene TRBV6-2 or TRBV6-3, with TRBD1 matching 8 bases. Germline assignment: CDR1 MNHEY and CDR2 SVGEGT. The J segment lost 3 bases and the V segment lost 7 bases, leaving 8 bases of the junction unmatched. This CDR3 spans 14 amino acids. This chain's CDR3 is CASNDRTGSYEQYF. The DNA of the CDR3 is TGTGCCAGCAATGACCGGACAGGGAGCTACGAGCAGTACTTC.

This clonotype was seen once. V is TRBV20-1 and J is TRBJ2-5; 8 nucleotides align to TRBD2. CDR3 length equals 15 residues. Germline V gene data show CDR1 as DFQATT and CDR2 as SNEGSKA (reference sequence). DNA of the CDR3: TGCTTTGCTAGAACCATAGCGGGAACAGGAGAGACCCAGTACTTC. This codes for CFARTIAGTGETQYF.

This clonotype was seen many times. The chain couples TRBV20-1 to TRBJ2-1, with D possibly TRBD2 on 5 matching bases. CDR1 and CDR2 from the germline V gene are DFQATT and SNEGSKA (reference sequence). Deletions cut 3 bases from V and 3 bases from J, with 12 bases between. The CDR3 consists of 14 residues. The CDR3 here is CSASIGNRYNEQFF. In DNA form, the CDR3 reads TGCAGTGCTAGTATCGGGAACCGCTACAATGAGCAGTTCTTC.

This clonotype was seen a handful of times. The V gene is TRBV6-1, the J gene TRBJ2-1, with TRBD1 matching 8 bases. CDR3 length: 16 residues. In germline, CDR1 is MNHNS, CDR2 SASEGT. The trim removed 5 bases at V and 4 bases at J, leaving 10 bases unmatched. This chain's CDR3 is CASSIPGGRKYNEQFF. The CDR3 DNA sequence: TGTGCCAGCAGTATTCCAGGGGGCAGAAAATACAATGAGCAGTTCTTC.

The sample holds a few counts of this clonotype. This rearrangement joins TRBV11-2 to TRBJ1-2; D not resolved. Germline-derived CDR1 and CDR2 are SGHAT and FQNNGV. The CDR3 has 16 amino acids. The ends were cut back, 5 bases at V and 3 bases at J, with 19 bases in the middle. The CDR3 nucleotides are TGTGCCAGCAGCCAGACCGGATCCCAGGTCTACTATGGCTACACCTTC. This codes for CASSQTGSQVYYGYTF.

In its sample, this clonotype was seen many times. The chain recombines TRBV11-1 with TRBJ2-7, with D possibly matching TRBD1 (5 bases). This CDR3 contains 13 residues. The germline gives CDR1 SGHAT, CDR2 FQDESV (reference sequence). The V and J ends lost 4 bases and 1 base respectively, with 8 bases between them. DNA for the CDR3: TGTGCCAGCAGCTCCAGGGTGTCCTACGAGCAGTACTTC. Protein sequence: CASSSRVSYEQYF.

There are many counts of this clonotype. The rearrangement links TRBV9 to TRBJ2-1; 9 bases map to TRBD2. CDR3 size: 17 residues. Losses at the gene ends were 0 bases for V and 2 bases for J; bases not matched to a gene: 6. Germline lookup yields CDR1 SGDLS and CDR2 YYNGEE. CDR3 region: CASSVGIAGEAYNEQFF. In nucleotides, the CDR3 is TGTGCCAGCAGCGTAGGGATAGCGGGGGAAGCCTACAATGAGCAGTTCTTC.

This clonotype was found many times. V and J are TRBV7-8 and TRBJ2-2, with 7 positions matching TRBD2. The CDR3 spans 17 residues. In germline, CDR1 is SGHVS, CDR2 FQNEAQ. J was trimmed by 7 bases and V by 2 bases; bases with no gene match: 13. The CDR3 here is CASSLRAGTNGVGELFF. As DNA, the CDR3 is TGTGCCAGCAGCTTAAGGGCCGGGACTAACGGGGTCGGGGAGCTGTTTTTT.

This rearrangement joins TRBV19 to TRBJ1-4, with TRBD1 matching 7 bases. V dropped 4 bases and J dropped 7; count of bases not matched to a gene: 9. Germline lookup yields CDR1 LNHDA and CDR2 SQIVND (reference sequence). The CDR3 totals 15 residues. Written as DNA, the CDR3 is TGTGCCAGTAGTAGCCTCACAGGGGCAGGTGAAAAACTGTTTTTT. Protein product: CASSSLTGAGEKLFF.

The table lists this clonotype with many counts. V usage is TRBV10-2 and J usage is TRBJ2-7; TRBD2 might be the D (6 bases). This CDR3 contains 12 residues. Trimming removed 8 bases from V and 3 bases from J, with 11 bases in between. Per germline, CDR1 WSHSY and CDR2 SAAADI. In DNA, the CDR3 is TGCGCCAGCCGGGACTCTTTCTACGAGCAGTACTTC. It translates to CASRDSFYEQYF.

V usage is TRBV20-1 and J usage is TRBJ1-2; TRBD1 might be the D (5 bases). Germline CDR1 reads DFQATT; CDR2 reads SNEGSKA (reference sequence). CDR3 length: 13 residues. V lost 3 bases and J lost 3, with 11 bases in between. CDR3 nucleotide sequence: TGCAGTGCTAGGGTAGGGGTATACTATGGCTACACCTTC. It encodes CSARVGVYYGYTF.

This clonotype was recorded many times. The chain is built from TRBV5-1 and TRBJ2-1, with 11 bases fitting TRBD2. CDR3 length equals 16 residues. Germline V gives CDR1 SGHRS, CDR2 YFSETQ. Trimming at V came to 0 bases and at J to 6 bases, leaving 5 bases not matched to a gene. CDR3 region: CASSLVAGGGINEQFF. In DNA, the CDR3 is TGCGCCAGCAGCTTGGTAGCGGGAGGGGGGATCAATGAGCAGTTCTTC.

This clonotype was counted ten times or more. This chain joins TRBV9 and TRBJ2-7, with D perhaps matching TRBD1 or TRBD2 (6 bases each). The CDR3 runs to 15 residues. CDR1 is SGDLS, CDR2 YYNGEE, per germline. Between the trimmed V and J ends, which lost 4 bases and 3 bases, there was a span of 17 bases. The CDR3 nucleotides read TGTGCCAGCAGCCCCCAGCCGGGGGCAGGCTACGAGCAGTACTTC. As protein: CASSPQPGAGYEQYF.

This clonotype has at least ten counts. The chain has TRBV20-1 and TRBJ2-1; TRBD2 matches 11 bases. The CDR3 contains 15 residues. The V gene end was trimmed by 1 base and the J gene end by 9 bases; junction bases not matched to a gene: 8. CDR1 and CDR2 (germline): DFQATT, SNEGSKA (reference sequence). In DNA, the CDR3 is TGCAGTGCTAGAGGAGCTAGCGGGAGGTTAAGTGAGCAGTTCTTC. This translates into CSARGASGRLSEQFF.

This clonotype was recorded many times. The chain recombines TRBV12-3 or TRBV12-4 with TRBJ2-2; D is undetermined. V lost 1 base, J lost 6 bases, and 3 bases lay in between. The CDR3 sequence is 12 residues long. The chain's CDR3 is CASSLGSGELFF. The CDR3 nucleotides read TGTGCCAGCAGTTTAGGGTCCGGGGAGCTGTTTTTT.

This clonotype was observed many times. The J gene is TRBJ2-6, the V gene TRBV6-2 or TRBV6-3, with 8 bases that match TRBD1. The CDR3 has 16 amino acids. Germline values: CDR1 MNHEY, CDR2 SVGEGT. With 11 bases clipped from V and 2 bases from J, the junction kept 11 bases outside the gene matches. CDR3 protein: CAVRGTGFTGANVLTF. The CDR3 region has the DNA TGTGCCGTACGAGGGACAGGTTTTACTGGGGCCAACGTCCTGACTTTC.

This clonotype came up many times. V and J are TRBV6-5 and TRBJ1-1; perhaps TRBD1 as D (5 bases). CDR1 and CDR2 from the germline V gene are MNHEY and SVGAGI. V was cut by 2 bases and J by 5 bases, with 15 bases left in between. The CDR3 covers 15 residues. CDR3 amino acids: CASSYKVGGWTEAFF. The DNA for the CDR3 is TGTGCCAGCAGTTACAAGGTTGGGGGTTGGACTGAAGCTTTCTTT.

This clonotype was recorded many times. The V and J genes are TRBV14 and TRBJ2-5; no reliable D call. Trimming pared 4 bases from V and 5 bases from J, leaving 20 bases between. This CDR3 spans 16 amino acids. Germline CDR1 and CDR2: SGHDN and FVKESK. The CDR3 DNA reads as TGTGCCAGCAGCCGCCAAGGTCTGACGGTTCTTGAGACCCAGTACTTC. Translation: CASSRQGLTVLETQYF.

This clonotype was seen ten or more times. V usage is TRBV12-3 or TRBV12-4 and J usage is TRBJ1-1; unclear D gene. This CDR3 comprises 15 residues. V lost 5 bases to trimming and J lost 1 base, with 14 bases between them. In nucleotides, the CDR3 is TGTGCCAGCAGTCCGCTGGTGGGAGCGAACACTGAAGCTTTCTTT. It specifies CASSPLVGANTEAFF.

This clonotype was seen repeatedly, ten times or more. The chain has TRBV7-8 and TRBJ2-5; 11 nucleotides line up with TRBD2. The J segment lost 4 bases and the V segment lost 6 bases, leaving 10 bases of the junction unmatched. The CDR3 sequence is 16 residues long. The germline gives CDR1 SGHVS, CDR2 FQNEAQ. The CDR3 bases are TGTGCCAGCAGTCACCGCGTAGCGGGAGGGTTAGAGACCCAGTACTTC. Protein sequence: CASSHRVAGGLETQYF.

V is TRBV29-1 and J is TRBJ2-5, with D tentatively TRBD2 (6 bases). The CDR3 has 16 amino acids. Germline V gene data show CDR1 as SQVTM and CDR2 as ANQGSEA. Trimming took off 0 bases at V and 5 bases at J, with 19 bases between the two ends. The CDR3 DNA sequence: TGCAGCGTTGAAGATCTCGGGAGAGCTTGGGATGAGACCCAGTACTTC. It is translated as CSVEDLGRAWDETQYF. Combining the CDR3 with reference TRBV29-1 and TRBJ2-5 gives the whole variable domain SAVISQKPSRDICQRGTSLTIQCQVDSQVTMMFWYRQQPGQSLTLIATANQGSEATYESGFVIDKFPISRPNLTFSTLTVSNMSPEDSSIYLCSVEDLGRAWDETQYFGPGTRLLVL.

This clonotype was counted at least ten times. V is TRBV10-3 and J is TRBJ1-5; D unresolved. The germline V gene encodes CDR1 ENHRY and CDR2 SYGVKD. The CDR3 is 15 residues long. V was cut by 6 bases and J by 0 bases, with 12 bases left in between. In DNA form, the CDR3 reads TGTGCCATCAGATCCGGGCCTTATAGCAATCAGCCCCAGCATTTT. This encodes CAIRSGPYSNQPQHF.

This clonotype has just a few counts. The V gene is TRBV3-1, the J gene TRBJ2-7; D ambiguous. The ends were cut back, 0 bases at V and 2 bases at J, with 2 bases in the middle. The CDR3 has 12 residues. The germline CDR1 and CDR2 sequences are LGHDT and YNNKEL (reference sequence). CDR3 sequence: CASSQEAYEQYF. For the CDR3, the DNA is TGTGCCAGCAGCCAAGAGGCCTACGAGCAGTACTTC.

The table lists this clonotype with many counts. The CDR3 sequence is CSVTISGMNTGELFF. As DNA, the CDR3 is TGCAGCGTTACGATTAGCGGAATGAACACCGGGGAGCTGTTTTTT. J is TRBJ2-2 and V is TRBV29-1; possible D gene TRBD2, 6 bases. CDR1 and CDR2 (germline): SQVTM, ANQGSEA. This CDR3 comprises 15 residues. V was cut by 5 bases and J by 1 base, with 14 bases left in between.

This clonotype has a count of ten or more. The rearrangement joins TRBV11-2 to TRBJ2-2; D ambiguous. Germline V gene data show CDR1 as SGHAT and CDR2 as FQNNGV. V lost 3 bases, J lost 6 bases, and 11 bases lay in between. This CDR3 region has 14 residues. DNA for the CDR3: TGTGCCAGCAGCTTTGGTACTCGGGCCGGGGAGCTGTTTTTT. Translation gives CASSFGTRAGELFF.

This clonotype was counted at least ten times. The V and J genes are TRBV7-2 and TRBJ1-1; D not certain. V lost 3 bases and J lost 6, with 8 bases in between. This CDR3 has 12 amino acids. From germline, CDR1 is SGHTA and CDR2 FQGNSA. The CDR3 protein is CASSFAVAEAFF. In DNA, the CDR3 is TGTGCCAGCAGCTTTGCCGTTGCTGAAGCTTTCTTT. The full variable domain, with the rest looked up from reference TRBV7-2 and TRBJ1-1, is GAGVSQSPSNKVTEKGKDVELRCDPISGHTALYWYRQSLGQGLEFLIYFQGNSAPDKSGLPSDRFSAERTGGSVSTLTIQRTQQEDSAVYLCASSFAVAEAFFGQGTRLTVV.